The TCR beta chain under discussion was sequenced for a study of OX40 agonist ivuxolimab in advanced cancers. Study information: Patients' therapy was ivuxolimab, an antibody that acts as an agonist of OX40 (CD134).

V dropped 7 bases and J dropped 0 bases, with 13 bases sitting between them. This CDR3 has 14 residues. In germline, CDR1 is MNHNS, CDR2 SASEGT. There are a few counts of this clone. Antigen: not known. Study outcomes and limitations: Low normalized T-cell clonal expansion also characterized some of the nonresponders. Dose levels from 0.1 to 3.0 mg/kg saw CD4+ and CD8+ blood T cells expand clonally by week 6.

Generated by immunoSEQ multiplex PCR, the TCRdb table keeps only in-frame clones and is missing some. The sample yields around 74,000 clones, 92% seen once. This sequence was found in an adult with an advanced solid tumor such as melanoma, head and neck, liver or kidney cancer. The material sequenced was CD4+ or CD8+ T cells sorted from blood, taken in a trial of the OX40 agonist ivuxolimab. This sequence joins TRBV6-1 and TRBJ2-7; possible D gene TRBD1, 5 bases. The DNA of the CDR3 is TGTGCCAGCAAGGGGCAGGGCAACTCCTACGAGCAGTACTTC. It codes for CASKGQGNSYEQYF.